This T cell receptor (beta chain) was observed in a study of CD8 T cells in Susac syndrome. Turning to this clonotype: No antigen is known for it.

The authors sequenced TCR beta from blood CD8+ and CD4+ T cells. The multiple sclerosis controls consisted of treatment-naive patients with relapsing-remitting disease, either stable or active. Through negative isolation, CD4+ and CD8+ T cells were obtained, while TEMRA cells were enriched using FACS. The CDR3 extends over 13 amino acids. V was cut by 3 bases and J by 1 base, with 6 bases left in between. Per the germline V gene, CDR1 is KGHSH and CDR2 is LQKENI. The study, taken as a whole, reports: An acknowledgment was made by the study that its TCR sequencing and HLA analysis involved relatively few individuals.

The RNA, about 0.45 to 1 ug, was put through reverse transcription using random hexamers. TCRdb re-derived calls from the immunoSEQ multiplex PCR reads in MiXCR, one entry per CDR3 protein. In the table there are under 200,000 distinct CDR3 sequences, approximately 95% of which are singletons. The clonotype was recovered from a human donor with multiple sclerosis. Sequencing input: CD8+ T cells from PBMCs. The chain joins TRBV18 to TRBJ1-2; unclear D gene. The CDR3 loop is CASSPSVNYGYTF. CDR3 nucleotide sequence: TGTGCCAGCTCACCGTCGGTTAACTATGGCTACACCTTC. The complete variable domain, with remaining parts taken from reference TRBV18 and TRBJ1-2, reads NAGVMQNPRHLVRRRGQEARLRCSPMKGHSHVYWYRQLPEEGLKFMVYLQKENIIDESGMPKERFSAEFPKEGPSILRIQQVVRGDSAAYFCASSPSVNYGYTFGSGTRLTVV.